Below, 7 T cell receptor beta chains from the same sample are listed, as sequenced in a study of blood T cell repertoires in COVID-19 (dated by TCRdb to the early 2020s). The library was made by the immunoSEQ multiplex PCR assay. TCRdb took this table from immuneACCESS and kept in-frame rearrangements with V and J called. Such tables lack part of the clones; where checked against another copy, unresolved V genes explain under half of the gap, and the rest is unexplained. Recorded for this sample are 250,000 to 300,000 clones; approximately 90% of them occurred a single time. The top ten hold approximately 6% of the sample. The material sequenced was peripheral blood. These receptors were collected from a woman in her forties or fifties with COVID-19, enrolled during active disease.

This chain connects TRBV2 to TRBJ1-4; maybe TRBD1 (5 bases). CDR3 length: 15 amino acids. Germline V CDR1 and CDR2: SNHLY, FYNNEI. Trimming removed 1 base from V and 7 bases from J, with 13 bases in between. Written as DNA, the CDR3 is TGTGCCAGCAGTGAAGGGGGGGAGATGATTGAAAAACTGTTTTTT. Residues: CASSEGGEMIEKLFF.

The genes are TRBV5-4 and TRBJ2-1; the match to TRBD2 covers 7 bases. This CDR3 is 13 amino acids long. J was trimmed by 7 bases and V by 0 bases; bases with no gene match: 1. CDR1 is SGHNT and CDR2 is YYREEE in the germline V gene (reference sequence). The CDR3 sequence: CASSLAGGNEQFF. Written as DNA, the CDR3 is TGTGCCAGCAGCTTGGCCGGGGGGAATGAGCAGTTCTTC.

The chain has TRBV4-1 and TRBJ1-3, with D perhaps TRBD1 (5 bases). This CDR3 spans 16 amino acids. Between the trimmed V and J ends, which lost 1 base and 3 bases, there was a span of 13 bases. Per germline, CDR1 MGHRA and CDR2 YSYEKL. The CDR3 sequence is CASSQGRQGNGNTIYF. CDR3 coding DNA: TGCGCCAGCAGCCAAGGTCGCCAGGGAAATGGAAACACCATATATTTT.

The V gene is TRBV24-1, the J gene TRBJ2-1; D unclear. The ends were cut back, 6 bases at V and 1 base at J, with 9 bases in the middle. The CDR3 loop spans 14 amino acids. Germline lookup yields CDR1 KGHDR and CDR2 SFDVKD. The CDR3 DNA follows: TGTGCCACCAGTAGCGAGTGGTCCTACAATGAGCAGTTCTTC. Translating it yields CATSSEWSYNEQFF.

The genes are TRBV6-5 and TRBJ2-7, with 9 nucleotides matching TRBD1. There are 15 residues in the CDR3. The germline CDR1 and CDR2 sequences are MNHEY and SVGAGI. J was trimmed by 3 bases and V by 6 bases; bases with no gene match: 9. In DNA form, the CDR3 reads TGTGCCAGCAGCCAACAGGGGGCTATCGGCTACGAGCAGTACTTC. Its translation is CASSQQGAIGYEQYF.

The chain is built from TRBV27 and TRBJ2-5; 9 bases are shared with TRBD1. This CDR3 contains 15 residues. CDR1 is MNHEY, CDR2 SMNVEV, per germline (reference sequence). The J segment lost 2 bases and the V segment lost 3 bases, leaving 4 bases of the junction unmatched. CDR3 in amino acids: CASSFTGTGQETQYF. In nucleotides, the CDR3 is TGTGCCAGCAGTTTTACCGGGACAGGGCAAGAGACCCAGTACTTC.

The chain employs TRBV29-1 and TRBJ2-1; 8 bases map to TRBD2. The CDR3 sequence is 14 residues long. Germline assignment: CDR1 SQVTM and CDR2 ANQGSEA. V was clipped by 7 bases and J by 7 bases; unmatched bases: 12. The chain's CDR3 is CSAGTSGQRNEQFF. CDR3 coding DNA: TGCAGCGCCGGCACTAGCGGACAAAGGAATGAGCAGTTCTTC.